This TCR beta chain was sequenced during a study of T cell responses to AZD1222 COVID-19 vaccine (dated by TCRdb to the early 2020s). For the study in its entirety: TCR sequencing covered roughly 230 trial participants: about 210 given two doses of AZD1222 and about 26 given two doses of MenACWY control vaccine. Trial participants were enrolled by age into 18-55, 56-69 and 70-plus year subgroups, with approximately 150, 28 and 58 TCR-sequenced participants respectively.

The CDR3, from cysteine to phenylalanine, totals 16 residues. Kept here is only the CDR3 DNA, which spans 48 bases and is read in frame from base 1. CDR1 MNHEY and CDR2 SVGAGI are derived from the germline V gene. V is reduced by 2 bases and J by 4 bases, leaving a spacing of 15 bases between them. Points the paper makes about the study in general: Participants were mostly white British, with more females than males. The authors suggested clonal diversity may have been underestimated. Only a handful of AZD1222 recipients were SARS-CoV-2 seropositive at baseline, limiting conclusions about previously exposed vaccinees. Because no samples from the day 14 peak response were available, repertoires could be characterized only after the peak T cell response. The whole spike protein was spanned by vaccine-associated CD4 TCRs, and dominant responses were seen in regions 160-218 and 743-854. The 56-69-year group was small, and its depth increase did not reach significance, likely because of low power. After two AZD1222 doses, both the breadth and the depth of spike-specific TCRs were significantly higher than at day 0 and than in MenACWY recipients. Reportedly, close to half of the unique spike-specific TCRs recognized epitopes lying outside the regions that are mutated in the B.1.351 and B.1.1.7 variants.

With regard to this clone: Its recognized antigen is unknown. Within one base of it there is no much larger clone, and no base qualities were kept.

According to the study, the label for this sample's time point signals: about 28 days (+/-7) after the second vaccine dose. AZD1222 recipients given second doses at about 4 weeks or at about 12 weeks were pooled, since spike-specific TCR depth and breadth were not found to differ between the two schedules. Vaccinee samples were obtained from the UK trials COV001 and COV002, which included a single-blind randomized controlled phase 2/3 trial of AZD1222 (ChAdOx1 nCoV-19) in healthy adults. For TCRbeta chain sequencing, PBMC samples were collected from trial participants at day 0 and at day 28 after the second dose. The CDR3 regions of human TCRbeta chains were subjected to immunosequencing. As for how the authors treated the data: TCRs in the repertoires were matched against a reference library of SARS-CoV-2-specific TCRs that had been generated with the MIRA antigen-specificity platform. Breadth meant the fraction of unique TCRs that were SARS-CoV-2-associated, whereas depth meant the fraction of total T cells that were SARS-CoV-2-associated. Using the MIRA data, every spike-specific TCR was mapped to the spike region that the TCR reacted to and assigned to either a CD4 or a CD8 class. Log10-transformed breadth and depth values were compared by one-way ANOVA with Sidak's multiple comparisons tests. Not all clones reach the TCRdb copy of this immuneACCESS table, which keeps in-frame sequences only. Checked studies attribute under half of the gap to unresolved V genes and leave the rest unexplained. For V, J and clone size, that table is used; D and trimming come from the DNA. The sample includes roughly 120,000 clones, with 80% to 90% observed a single time. The ten largest make up about 4% of the sample.

The starting material was peripheral blood, obtained 28 days after the second AZD1222 dose. This TCR derives from an adult who received the AZD1222 COVID-19 vaccine. The chain is assembled from TRBV6-5 and TRBJ2-4; the D segment could be TRBD1, given 6 matching bases. The sequenced DNA is TGTGCCAGCAGTTACCGACCGACAGGCGGGAAAAACATTCAGTACTTC. Its protein is CASSYRPTGGKNIQYF.